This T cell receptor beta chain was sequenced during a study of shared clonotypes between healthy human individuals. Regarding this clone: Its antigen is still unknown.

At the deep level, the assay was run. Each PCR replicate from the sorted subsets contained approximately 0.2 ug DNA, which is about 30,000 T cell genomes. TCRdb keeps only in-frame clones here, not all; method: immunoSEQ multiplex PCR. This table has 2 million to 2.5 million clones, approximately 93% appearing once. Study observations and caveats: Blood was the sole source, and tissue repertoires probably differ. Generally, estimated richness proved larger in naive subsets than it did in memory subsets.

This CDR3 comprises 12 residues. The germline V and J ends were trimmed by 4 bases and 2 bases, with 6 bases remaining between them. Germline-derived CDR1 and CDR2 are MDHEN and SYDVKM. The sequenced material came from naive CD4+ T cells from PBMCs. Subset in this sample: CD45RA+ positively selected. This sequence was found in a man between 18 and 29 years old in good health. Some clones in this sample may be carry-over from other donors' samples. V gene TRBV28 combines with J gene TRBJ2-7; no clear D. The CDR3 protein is CASSWRPYEQYF. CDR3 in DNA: TGTGCCAGCAGTTGGCGGCCCTACGAGCAGTACTTC.